A single sample is the source of the 8 T cell receptor beta chains below, sequenced in a study of blood T cell repertoires in COVID-19. Sequencing was performed with immunoSEQ multiplex PCR; in TCRdb, only in-frame clones are kept and a portion is missing. This repertoire shows approximately 240,000 clones, approximately 83% found once; its top ten account for around 2%. The sample consisted of peripheral blood. The source of these receptors is a woman between 55 and 75 years old with acute or convalescent COVID-19.

The chain couples TRBV7-2 to TRBJ2-1, with a tentative D call TRBD1 (5 bases). The germline CDR1 and CDR2 sequences are SGHTA and FQGNSA. The CDR3 length is 16 residues. V was trimmed by 5 bases and J by 6 bases, leaving 20 bases between them. The CDR3 protein is CASSVTGSKPPNEQFF. The CDR3 nucleotides are TGTGCCAGCAGCGTAACAGGATCAAAACCCCCCAATGAGCAGTTCTTC.

The CDR3 sequence: CAWSLGASGNTIYF. The CDR3 coding sequence is TGTGCCTGGAGTCTAGGGGCGTCGGGAAACACCATATATTTT. The V gene is TRBV30, the J gene TRBJ1-3, with a tentative D call TRBD1 (5 bases). The V gene's germline CDR1 is GTSNPN and CDR2 SVGIG (reference sequence). This CDR3 comprises 14 residues. V shed 2 bases and J shed 4 bases, with 12 bases lying between them.

The CDR3 loop is CASSSASGGPKNEQFF. In DNA, the CDR3 is TGTGCCAGCAGTTCGGCTAGCGGGGGGCCCAAGAATGAGCAGTTCTTC. This chain uses TRBV27 with TRBJ2-1; 11 bases align to TRBD2. After removal of 4 bases from V and 7 bases from J, the junction contained 9 bases not matched to a gene. The V gene's germline CDR1 is MNHEY and CDR2 SMNVEV (reference sequence). The CDR3 consists of 16 residues.

V and J are TRBV7-9 and TRBJ1-4; 8 bases align to TRBD1. V gave up 6 bases and J gave up 10 bases; unmatched junction bases: 7. The CDR3 sequence is 13 residues long. Germline CDR1 SEHNR, CDR2 FQNEAQ (reference sequence). CDR3 sequence (DNA): TGTGCCAGCAGTTGGACAGGGTATGGAAAACTGTTTTTT. Its protein is CASSWTGYGKLFF.

The rearrangement uses TRBV2 and TRBJ1-6, with 7 bases lining up with TRBD1. The CDR3 runs to 14 residues. V was pared by 8 bases and J by 8 bases, with 9 bases of the junction left unmatched. Looked up from germline, CDR1 is SNHLY and CDR2 is FYNNEI. CDR3 region: CASSGDSFYSPLHF. Written as DNA, the CDR3 is TGTGCCAGCTCGGGGGACAGTTTCTATTCACCCCTCCACTTT.

The chain has TRBV10-3 and TRBJ2-5; D possibly corresponds to TRBD2 (7 bases). V gave up 3 bases and J gave up 5 bases, with 16 bases separating them. Germline V gene data show CDR1 as ENHRY and CDR2 as SYGVKD. This CDR3 comprises 15 residues. The CDR3 DNA reads as TGTGCCATCAGTGACGCTGGGGGGGGCCAGGAGACCCAGTACTTC. It specifies CAISDAGGGQETQYF.

The V and J genes are TRBV2 and TRBJ1-2; D is undetermined. Germline lookup yields CDR1 SNHLY and CDR2 FYNNEI. CDR3 length: 14 residues. The V end was cut by 2 bases, the J end by 2 bases, with 9 bases between. The CDR3 nucleotides read TGTGCCAGCAGTGAATTCGCGGAAAACTATGGCTACACCTTC. It is translated as CASSEFAENYGYTF.

The chain joins TRBV5-6 to TRBJ2-1; 8 nucleotides agree with TRBD2. After removal of 4 bases from V and 2 bases from J, the junction contained 14 bases not matched to a gene. Germline V gene sequence: CDR1 SGHDT, CDR2 YYEEEE. The CDR3 loop spans 18 amino acids. The CDR3 protein is CASSQPRGLAETYNEQFF. CDR3 nucleotide sequence: TGTGCCAGCAGCCAGCCCCGTGGACTAGCAGAGACCTACAATGAGCAGTTCTTC.